Following are 14 T cell receptor beta chains from one sample sequenced in a study of T cell responses to AZD1222 COVID-19 vaccine. Sequenced by immunoSEQ multiplex PCR; TCRdb stores in-frame clones only, minus some. The data hold about 150,000 clones, with 89% observed a single time. Material: peripheral blood, obtained on day 0 of AZD1222 vaccination. Source of these receptors: an adult in good health.

This sequence joins TRBV27 and TRBJ1-5, with D possibly TRBD1 on 5 matching bases. Trimming shortened V by 8 bases and J by 6 bases, and 11 bases separated the two germline ends. CDR1 and CDR2 from the germline V gene are MNHEY and SMNVEV (reference sequence). The CDR3 spans 12 residues. The CDR3 nucleotides read TGTGCCAGCCAGGGAGTGGGTCAGCCCCAGCATTTT. This codes for CASQGVGQPQHF.

V is TRBV7-9 and J is TRBJ2-7; D call uncertain. CDR1 and CDR2 from the germline V gene are SEHNR and FQNEAQ (reference sequence). The CDR3 loop spans 15 amino acids. The ends were cut back, 2 bases at V and 4 bases at J, with 15 bases in the middle. CDR3 DNA: TGTGCCAGCAGCTTACGTGCTGGGGTGAATTACGAGCAGTACTTC. Amino acid sequence: CASSLRAGVNYEQYF.

This chain connects TRBV5-1 to TRBJ2-5; D possibly corresponds to TRBD1 (6 bases). Germline CDR1 reads SGHRS; CDR2 reads YFSETQ. The CDR3 has 14 residues. With 3 bases removed from V and 0 bases from J, the gap between germline ends came to 9 bases. The CDR3 here is CASSSQGYQETQYF. The CDR3 DNA reads as TGCGCCAGCAGCTCACAGGGATACCAAGAGACCCAGTACTTC.

The V and J genes are TRBV7-9 and TRBJ1-1; possible D gene TRBD1, 6 bases. The germline V gene has CDR1 SEHNR and CDR2 FQNEAQ (reference sequence). Trimming took off 6 bases at V and 1 base at J, with 12 bases between the two ends. This CDR3 region has 14 residues. The CDR3 is CASRMGAGNTEAFF. CDR3 nucleotides: TGTGCCAGCAGAATGGGGGCAGGGAACACTGAAGCTTTCTTT.

The count of this clone is one. The J gene is TRBJ2-3, the V gene TRBV9, with D tentatively TRBD1 (6 bases). The germline CDR1 and CDR2 sequences are SGDLS and YYNGEE. The V gene lost 3 bases and the J gene lost 2 bases, with 22 bases spanning the gap. The length of the CDR3 is 18 residues. DNA for the CDR3: TGTGCCAGCAGCGCTGGGCCGGGACACGTTCTAAACACAGATACGCAGTATTTT. Amino acid sequence: CASSAGPGHVLNTDTQYF. Supplemented by reference TRBV9 and TRBJ2-3, the full variable domain reads DSGVTQTPKHLITATGQRVTLRCSPRSGDLSVYWYQQSLDQGLQFLIQYYNGEERAKGNILERFSAQQFPDLHSELNLSSLELGDSALYFCASSAGPGHVLNTDTQYFGPGTRLTVL.

The chain has TRBV19 and TRBJ2-3; possible D gene TRBD1, 6 bases. Germline V gene data show CDR1 as LNHDA and CDR2 as SQIVND (reference sequence). V shed 6 bases and J shed 6 bases, with 13 bases lying between them. CDR3 length equals 13 residues. The CDR3 nucleotides are TGTGCCAGTAGATCAGGGGAGAGGGATACGCAGTATTTT. It encodes CASRSGERDTQYF.

The chain's CDR3 is CASSLAPMRDTEAFF. CDR3 sequence (DNA): TGTGCCAGCAGCTTAGCCCCGATGAGGGACACTGAAGCTTTCTTT. V is TRBV7-2 and J is TRBJ1-1; no clear D. With 0 bases removed from V and 3 bases from J, the gap between germline ends came to 11 bases. Germline loops: CDR1 SGHTA, CDR2 FQGNSA. This CDR3 region has 15 residues.

The V and J genes are TRBV6-2 or TRBV6-3 and TRBJ1-6, with D uncertain. The length of the CDR3 is 15 residues. The V gene lost 2 bases and the J gene lost 9 bases, with 14 bases spanning the gap. CDR1 and CDR2 (germline): MNHEY, SVGEGT. The chain's CDR3 is CASSYRVYTPSPLHF. For the CDR3, the DNA is TGTGCCAGCAGTTACCGCGTGTATACCCCTTCACCCCTCCACTTT.

This chain joins TRBV15 and TRBJ2-2, with 14 positions matching TRBD2. V dropped 1 base and J dropped 5; count of bases not matched to a gene: 3. The germline CDR1 and CDR2 sequences are LNHNV and YYDKDF (reference sequence). This CDR3 comprises 17 residues. The chain's CDR3 is CATSRGGLAGGTGELFF. CDR3 sequence (DNA): TGTGCCACCAGCAGAGGTGGACTAGCGGGAGGAACCGGGGAGCTGTTTTTT.

The sample holds one count of this clone. The chain carries TRBV19 and TRBJ1-5, with 7 nucleotides matching TRBD1. This CDR3 is built from 15 residues. CDR1 is LNHDA, CDR2 SQIVND, per germline (reference sequence). J was trimmed by 5 bases and V by 2 bases; bases with no gene match: 6. CDR3 nucleotides: TGTGCCAGTAGTATAAGGGGGCAAGGATATCAGCCCCAGCATTTT. It codes for CASSIRGQGYQPQHF.

The chain carries TRBV4-2 and TRBJ2-3; 7 nucleotides agree with TRBD2. Germline-derived CDR1 and CDR2 are LGHNA and YNFKEQ. The CDR3 spans 16 residues. Trimming took 2 bases from V and 3 from J; bases not matched to a gene: 8. Here the CDR3 reads CASSQPLAAGTDTQYF. For the CDR3, the DNA is TGTGCCAGCAGCCAACCCCTAGCGGCGGGGACAGATACGCAGTATTTT.

J is TRBJ2-2 and V is TRBV30; possibly TRBD1 for D (5 bases). This CDR3 is 12 amino acids long. Trimming pared 6 bases from V and 6 bases from J, leaving 11 bases between. Germline V gives CDR1 GTSNPN, CDR2 SVGIG (reference sequence). In DNA, the CDR3 is TGTGCCTGCCATAGGGGCCCCGGGGAGCTGTTTTTT. It translates to CACHRGPGELFF.

The chain combines TRBV28 with TRBJ2-2; perhaps TRBD1 as D (6 bases). Per germline, CDR1 MDHEN and CDR2 SYDVKM. The CDR3 extends over 18 amino acids. The V end was cut by 2 bases, the J end by 5 bases, with 21 bases between. CDR3 sequence reads: CASSLRKDSGGGTGELFF. The CDR3, as DNA: TGTGCCAGCAGTTTAAGGAAGGACAGCGGTGGTGGGACCGGGGAGCTGTTTTTT.

The rearrangement links TRBV19 to TRBJ2-1; perhaps TRBD2 as D (6 bases). Germline V CDR1 and CDR2: LNHDA, SQIVND (reference sequence). Trimming stripped 2 bases from V and 8 bases from J, with 19 bases between. The CDR3 is 16 residues long. The CDR3, as DNA: TGTGCCAGTAGTATATTTGACGGGGGAAAAGTGGATGAGCAGTTCTTC. Translation gives CASSIFDGGKVDEQFF.